The 4 T cell receptor beta chains presented below share a single source sample, sequenced in a study of tumor and adjacent non-tumor tissue in lung cancer. The template was RNA from unsorted bulk tissue. This non-tumor lung sample came from over 3 cm beyond the tumor edge. The library came from three nested PCR rounds adapted from ARM-PCR protocols. Via MiXCR, TCRdb re-called the multiplex PCR reads, giving one row per CDR3 protein. The sample gives approximately 53,000 distinct CDR3 sequences, about 70% of which show up once; 20% to 25% is in the top ten. Sequenced input: distant non-tumor lung tissue. The receptors come from an older woman with non-small cell lung cancer.

Comment on this clonotype: This may be a read error: a much more frequent sequence differs by one nucleotide. V and J are TRBV28 and TRBJ1-1; the D gene is possibly TRBD1 (5 bases). Germline CDR1 MDHEN, CDR2 SYDVKM. The CDR3 covers 14 residues. The CDR3 protein is CTSSNPQGRAEAFF. The CDR3 DNA reads TGTACCAGCAGCAACCCCCAGGGAAGGGCTGAAGCTTTCTTT.

As concerns this clonotype: The junction differs from germline at one of its ends, possibly a read error. The CDR3 DNA reads as TGTGTCAGCAGCTCCGGGACAGGGACAGAGCAGTACTTC. The encoded protein is CVSSSGTGTEQYF. The chain carries TRBV5-1 and TRBJ2-7; 9 bases agree with TRBD1. The CDR3 extends over 13 amino acids. CDR1 is SGHRS and CDR2 is YFSETQ in the germline V gene. The whole variable domain, filled in from reference TRBV5-1 and TRBJ2-7, reads KAGVTQTPRYLIKTRGQQVTLSCSPISGHRSVSWYQQTPGQGLQFLFEYFSETQRNKGNFPGRFSGRQFSNSRSEMNVSTLELGDSALYLCVSSSGTGTEQYFGPGTRLTVT.

The sample holds one count of this clonotype. One end of the junction fails to match germline, which may point to a read error. The V gene is TRBV11-2, the J gene TRBJ2-5, with D possibly matching TRBD1 (5 bases). The CDR3 length is 13 residues. Germline-derived CDR1 and CDR2 are SGHAT and FQNNGV. CDR3 in amino acids: CASSLEMGRTRYF. CDR3 in DNA: TGTGCCAGCAGCTTAGAGATGGGGCGGACCCGGTACTTC.

As concerns this clonotype: The CDR3 does not close with the conserved phenylalanine or tryptophan, likely indicating a read error. The rearrangement joins TRBV12-3 or TRBV12-4 to TRBJ2-1; D tentatively reads TRBD1 or TRBD2 (5 bases each). The V end lost 10 bases, the J end lost 11 bases, and 24 bases lay between the germline ends. This CDR3 spans 14 amino acids. The CDR3: CANKFFGGRAKQFV. The CDR3 region has the DNA TGTGCCAACAAGTTCTTTGGGGGTAGAGCTAAGCAGTTCGTC.